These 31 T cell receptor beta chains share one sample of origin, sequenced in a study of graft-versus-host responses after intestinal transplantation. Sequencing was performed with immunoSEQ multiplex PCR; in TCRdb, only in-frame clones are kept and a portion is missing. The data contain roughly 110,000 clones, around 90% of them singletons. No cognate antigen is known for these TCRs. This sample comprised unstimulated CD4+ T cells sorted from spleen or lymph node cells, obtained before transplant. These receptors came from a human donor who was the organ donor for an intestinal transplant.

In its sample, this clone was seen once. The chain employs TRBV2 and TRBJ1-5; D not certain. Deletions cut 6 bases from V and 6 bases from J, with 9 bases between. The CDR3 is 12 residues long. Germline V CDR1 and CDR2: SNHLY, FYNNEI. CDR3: CASRGPGQPQHF. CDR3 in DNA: TGTGCCAGCAGAGGTCCAGGTCAGCCCCAGCATTTT.

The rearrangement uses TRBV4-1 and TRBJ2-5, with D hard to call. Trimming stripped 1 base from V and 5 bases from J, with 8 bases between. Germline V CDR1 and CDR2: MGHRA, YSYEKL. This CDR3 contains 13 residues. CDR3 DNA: TGCGCCAGCAGCCAAGTAATCAGGGAGACCCAGTACTTC. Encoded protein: CASSQVIRETQYF.

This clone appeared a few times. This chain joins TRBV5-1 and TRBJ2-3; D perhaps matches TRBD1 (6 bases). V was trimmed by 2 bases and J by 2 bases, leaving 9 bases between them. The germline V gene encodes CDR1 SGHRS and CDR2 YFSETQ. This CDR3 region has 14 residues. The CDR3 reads CASSLTGLTDTQYF. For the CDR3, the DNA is TGCGCCAGCAGCTTAACAGGGCTCACAGATACGCAGTATTTT.

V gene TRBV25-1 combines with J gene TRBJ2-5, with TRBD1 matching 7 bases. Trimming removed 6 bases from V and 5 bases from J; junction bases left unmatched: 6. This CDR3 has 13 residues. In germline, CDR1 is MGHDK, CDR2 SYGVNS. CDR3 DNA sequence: TGTGCCAGCAGGACAGGGTTGCAGGAGACCCAGTACTTC. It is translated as CASRTGLQETQYF.

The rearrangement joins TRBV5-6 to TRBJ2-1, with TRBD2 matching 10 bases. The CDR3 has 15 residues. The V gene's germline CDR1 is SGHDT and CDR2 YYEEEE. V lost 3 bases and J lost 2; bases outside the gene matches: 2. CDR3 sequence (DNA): TGTGCCAGCAGCTCAGCGGGGGGGCCCTACAATGAGCAGTTCTTC. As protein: CASSSAGGPYNEQFF.

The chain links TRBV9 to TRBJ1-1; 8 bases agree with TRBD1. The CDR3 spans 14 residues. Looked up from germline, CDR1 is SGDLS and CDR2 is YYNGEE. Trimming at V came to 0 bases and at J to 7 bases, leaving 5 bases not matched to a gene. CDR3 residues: CASSVAGGNGEAFF. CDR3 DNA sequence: TGTGCCAGCAGCGTAGCAGGGGGCAACGGTGAAGCTTTCTTT.

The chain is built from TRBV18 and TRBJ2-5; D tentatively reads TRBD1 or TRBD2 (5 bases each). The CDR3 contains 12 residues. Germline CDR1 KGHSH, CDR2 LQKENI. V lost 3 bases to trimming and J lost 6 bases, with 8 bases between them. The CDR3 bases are TGTGCCAGCTCACCTCAGGGACAGACCCAGTACTTC. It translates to CASSPQGQTQYF.

The DNA for the CDR3 is TGCAGCGTTGGAGACACCTACTATGGCTACACCTTC. This translates into CSVGDTYYGYTF. The rearrangement links TRBV29-1 to TRBJ1-2; D uncertain. CDR1 is SQVTM and CDR2 is ANQGSEA in the germline V gene. This CDR3 region has 12 residues. Trimming pared 4 bases from V and 3 bases from J, leaving 9 bases between.

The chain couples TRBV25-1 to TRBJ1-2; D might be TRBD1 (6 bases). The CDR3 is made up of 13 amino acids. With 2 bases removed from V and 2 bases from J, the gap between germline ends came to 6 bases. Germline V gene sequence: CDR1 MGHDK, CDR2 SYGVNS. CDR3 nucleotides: TGTGCCAGCAGTGAACAGGGGAACTATGGCTACACCTTC. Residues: CASSEQGNYGYTF.

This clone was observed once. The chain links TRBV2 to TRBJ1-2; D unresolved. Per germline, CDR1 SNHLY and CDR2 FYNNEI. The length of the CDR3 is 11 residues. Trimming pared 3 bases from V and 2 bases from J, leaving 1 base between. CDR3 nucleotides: TGTGCCAGCAGTGACAACTATGGCTACACCTTC. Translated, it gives CASSDNYGYTF.

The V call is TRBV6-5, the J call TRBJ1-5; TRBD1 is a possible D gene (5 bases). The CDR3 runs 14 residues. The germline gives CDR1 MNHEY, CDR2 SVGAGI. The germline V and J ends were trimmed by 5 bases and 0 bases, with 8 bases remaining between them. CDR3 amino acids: CASSGTYSNQPQHF. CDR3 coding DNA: TGTGCCAGCAGTGGGACTTATAGCAATCAGCCCCAGCATTTT.

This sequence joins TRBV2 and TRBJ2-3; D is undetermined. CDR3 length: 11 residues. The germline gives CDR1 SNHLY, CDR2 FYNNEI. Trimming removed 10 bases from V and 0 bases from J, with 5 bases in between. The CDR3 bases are TGTGCCACTCGGAGCACAGATACGCAGTATTTT. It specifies CATRSTDTQYF.

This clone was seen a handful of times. The chain's CDR3 is CASGPTGLNSGNTIYF. The CDR3, as DNA: TGCGCCAGCGGCCCGACAGGGCTCAACTCTGGAAACACCATATATTTT. The rearrangement uses TRBV4-1 and TRBJ1-3; 7 nucleotides agree with TRBD1. Germline CDR1 MGHRA, CDR2 YSYEKL. The V and J ends lost 8 bases and 0 bases, in that order; junction bases with no gene match: 10. The CDR3 covers 16 residues.

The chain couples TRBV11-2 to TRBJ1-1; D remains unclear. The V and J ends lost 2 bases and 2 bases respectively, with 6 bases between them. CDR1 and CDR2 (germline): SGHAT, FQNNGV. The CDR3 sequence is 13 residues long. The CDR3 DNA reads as TGTGCCAGCAGCTTATATGCAAACACTGAAGCTTTCTTT. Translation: CASSLYANTEAFF.

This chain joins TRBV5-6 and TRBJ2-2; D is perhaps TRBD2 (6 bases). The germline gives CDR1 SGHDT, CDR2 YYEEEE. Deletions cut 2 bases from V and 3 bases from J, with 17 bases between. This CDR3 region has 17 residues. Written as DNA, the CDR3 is TGTGCCAGCAGCTTCCCGGGGTCTAGCGTTGACACCGGGGAGCTGTTTTTT. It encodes CASSFPGSSVDTGELFF.

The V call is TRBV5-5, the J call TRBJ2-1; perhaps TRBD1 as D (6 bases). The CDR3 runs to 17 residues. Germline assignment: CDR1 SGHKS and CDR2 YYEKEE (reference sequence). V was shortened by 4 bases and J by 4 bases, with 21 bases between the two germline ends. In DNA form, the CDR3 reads TGTGCCAGCAGCCCAGGCCCTCTGGGGGCCAATTACAATGAGCAGTTCTTC. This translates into CASSPGPLGANYNEQFF. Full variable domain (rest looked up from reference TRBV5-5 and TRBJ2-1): DAGVTQSPTHLIKTRGQQVTLRCSPISGHKSVSWYQQVLGQGPQFIFQYYEKEERGRGNFPDRFSARQFPNYSSELNVNALLLGDSALYLCASSPGPLGANYNEQFFGPGTRLTVL.

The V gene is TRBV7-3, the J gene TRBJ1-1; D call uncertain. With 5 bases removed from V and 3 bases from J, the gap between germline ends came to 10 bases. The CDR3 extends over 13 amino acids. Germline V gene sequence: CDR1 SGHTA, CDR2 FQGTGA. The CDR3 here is CASSTNRDTEAFF. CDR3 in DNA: TGTGCCAGCAGCACCAACAGAGACACTGAAGCTTTCTTT.

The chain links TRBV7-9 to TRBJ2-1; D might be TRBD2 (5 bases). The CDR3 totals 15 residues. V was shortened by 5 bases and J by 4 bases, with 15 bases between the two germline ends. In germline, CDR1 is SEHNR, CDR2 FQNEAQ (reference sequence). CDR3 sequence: CASSPPGSPYNEQFF. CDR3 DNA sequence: TGTGCCAGCAGCCCCCCGGGATCCCCTTACAATGAGCAGTTCTTC.

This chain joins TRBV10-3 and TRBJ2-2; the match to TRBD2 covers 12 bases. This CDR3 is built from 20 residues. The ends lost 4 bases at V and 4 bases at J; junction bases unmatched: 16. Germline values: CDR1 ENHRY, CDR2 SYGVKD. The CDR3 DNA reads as TGTGCCATCAGTGGTCCTCGGACTAGCGGGGCGGGGTCGGTCACCGGGGAGCTGTTTTTT. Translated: CAISGPRTSGAGSVTGELFF.

The CDR3 loop reads CASSFDRGNSPLHF. The CDR3 DNA follows: TGTGCCAGCAGCTTCGACAGGGGCAATTCACCCCTCCACTTT. The V and J genes are TRBV5-4 and TRBJ1-6; 8 bases are a match to TRBD1. The junction had 2 bases not matched to a gene; V was cut back by 2 bases and J by 7 bases. The CDR3 extends over 14 amino acids. Germline V CDR1 and CDR2: SGHNT, YYREEE (reference sequence).

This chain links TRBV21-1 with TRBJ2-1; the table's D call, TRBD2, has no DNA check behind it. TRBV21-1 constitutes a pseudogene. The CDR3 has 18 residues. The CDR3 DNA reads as TGTGCCAGCAGCGTGGACACCAAACGGGAGGGCGTAAACAATGAGCAGTTCTTC. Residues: CASSVDTKREGVNNEQFF.

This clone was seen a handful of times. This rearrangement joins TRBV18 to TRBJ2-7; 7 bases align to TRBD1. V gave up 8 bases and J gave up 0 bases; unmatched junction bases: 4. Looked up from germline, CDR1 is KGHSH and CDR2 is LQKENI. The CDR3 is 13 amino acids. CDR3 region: CASQGDTSYEQYF. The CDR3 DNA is TGTGCCAGCCAGGGGGACACCTCCTACGAGCAGTACTTC. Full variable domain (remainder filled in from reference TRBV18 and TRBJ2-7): NAGVMQNPRHLVRRRGQEARLRCSPMKGHSHVYWYRQLPEEGLKFMVYLQKENIIDESGMPKERFSAEFPKEGPSILRIQQVVRGDSAAYFCASQGDTSYEQYFGPGTRLTVT.

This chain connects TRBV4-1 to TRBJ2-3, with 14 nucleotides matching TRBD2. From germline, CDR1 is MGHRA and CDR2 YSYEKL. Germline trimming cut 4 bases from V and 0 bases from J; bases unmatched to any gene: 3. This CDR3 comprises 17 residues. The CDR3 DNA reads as TGCGCCAGCAGCCTCCGGACTAGCGGGGGGAGCACAGATACGCAGTATTTT. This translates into CASSLRTSGGSTDTQYF.

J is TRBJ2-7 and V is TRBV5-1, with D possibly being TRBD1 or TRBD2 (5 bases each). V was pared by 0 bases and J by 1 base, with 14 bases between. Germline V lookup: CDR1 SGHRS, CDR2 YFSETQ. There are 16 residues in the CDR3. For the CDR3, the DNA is TGCGCCAGCAGCTTGGCCAAGGGACCGTTATCCTACGAGCAGTACTTC. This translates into CASSLAKGPLSYEQYF.

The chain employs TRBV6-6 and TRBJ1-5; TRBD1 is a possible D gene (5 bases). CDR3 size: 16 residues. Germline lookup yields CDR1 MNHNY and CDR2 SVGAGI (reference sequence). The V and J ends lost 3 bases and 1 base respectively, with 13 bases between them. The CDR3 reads CASSYRPKGSNQPQHF. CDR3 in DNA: TGTGCCAGCAGTTATCGCCCCAAGGGGAGCAATCAGCCCCAGCATTTT.

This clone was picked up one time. CDR3 sequence reads: CAWSVYGLAGYTDTQYF. CDR3 nucleotides: TGTGCCTGGAGTGTATATGGACTAGCGGGCTACACAGATACGCAGTATTTT. The chain employs TRBV30 and TRBJ2-3; 11 bases align to TRBD2. Trimming at V came to 0 bases and at J to 2 bases, leaving 7 bases not matched to a gene. Germline values: CDR1 GTSNPN, CDR2 SVGIG (reference sequence). The CDR3 runs to 17 residues.

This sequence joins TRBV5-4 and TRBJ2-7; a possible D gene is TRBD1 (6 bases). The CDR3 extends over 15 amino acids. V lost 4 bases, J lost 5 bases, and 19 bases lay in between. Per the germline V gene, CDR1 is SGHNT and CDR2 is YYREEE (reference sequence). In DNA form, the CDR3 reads TGTGCCAGCAGCGGCAACAGGGCCTCCGGACACGAGCAGTACTTC. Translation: CASSGNRASGHEQYF.

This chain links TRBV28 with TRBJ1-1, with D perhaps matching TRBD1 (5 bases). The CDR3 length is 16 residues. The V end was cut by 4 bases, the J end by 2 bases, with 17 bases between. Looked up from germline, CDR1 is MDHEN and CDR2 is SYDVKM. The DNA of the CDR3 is TGTGCCAGCAGTTCCCCAGGGTGGCAGGCCAACACTGAAGCTTTCTTT. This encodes CASSSPGWQANTEAFF.

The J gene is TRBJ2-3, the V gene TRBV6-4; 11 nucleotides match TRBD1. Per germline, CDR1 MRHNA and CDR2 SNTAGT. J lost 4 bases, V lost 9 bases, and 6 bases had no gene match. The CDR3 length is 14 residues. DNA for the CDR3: TGTGCCAGGGACCGGGACAGGGGGGCAGATACGCAGTATTTT. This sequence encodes CARDRDRGADTQYF.

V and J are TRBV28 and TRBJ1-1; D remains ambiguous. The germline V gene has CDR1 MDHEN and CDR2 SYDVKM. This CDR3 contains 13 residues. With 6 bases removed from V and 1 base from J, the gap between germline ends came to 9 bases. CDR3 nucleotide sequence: TGTGCCAGCAGATTCCCAGGGAACACTGAAGCTTTCTTT. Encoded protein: CASRFPGNTEAFF.

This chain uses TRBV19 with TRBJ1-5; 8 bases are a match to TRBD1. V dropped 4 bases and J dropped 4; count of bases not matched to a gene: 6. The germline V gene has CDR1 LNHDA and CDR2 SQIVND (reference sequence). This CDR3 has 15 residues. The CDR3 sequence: CASSTDRGPNQPQHF. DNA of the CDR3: TGTGCCAGTAGTACCGACAGGGGTCCGAATCAGCCCCAGCATTTT.